The 2 T cell receptor beta chains below were found in one sample sequenced in a study of early T cells in non-severe SARS-CoV-2 infection. TCRdb re-derived calls from the 5' RACE reads in MiXCR, one entry per CDR3 protein. The sample lists 80,000 or so distinct CDR3 sequences; around 11% were seen once. The sequences come from whole blood, collected at baseline. The receptors originated from an adult who was a healthcare worker with PCR-confirmed SARS-CoV-2 infection or an uninfected control (not recorded which).

Concerning this clonotype: Just one base apart from a much larger clone, this may be a read error. The chain uses TRBV3-1 and TRBJ2-7; D is possibly TRBD1 (6 bases). V lost 3 bases and J 6 bases, leaving 9 bases between the germline ends. The CDR3 loop spans 12 amino acids. The germline V gene encodes CDR1 LGHDT and CDR2 YNNKEL (reference sequence). As DNA, the CDR3 is TGTGCCAGCAGCCAGACAGGATCCGAGCAGTACTTC. Translated, it gives CASSQTGSEQYF.

In this sample, this clonotype turned up a few times. The CDR3 sequence: CASSLGTGEGNTEAFF. The CDR3 coding sequence is TGTGCCAGCAGTTTAGGGACAGGAGAAGGGAACACTGAAGCTTTCTTT. J is TRBJ1-1 and V is TRBV27; TRBD1 matches 8 bases. The germline gives CDR1 MNHEY, CDR2 SMNVEV (reference sequence). This CDR3 is built from 16 residues. Trimming removed 2 bases from V and 1 base from J; junction bases left unmatched: 6.